This T cell receptor beta chain was retrieved from a study of cytomegalovirus exposure and HLA in healthy donors. V lost 3 bases and J lost 5, with 10 bases in between. CDR1 SNHLY and CDR2 FYNNEI come from the germline V gene. CDR3 length equals 14 residues. This clone was counted between two and nine times. Its antigen is unidentified. Those who donated were healthy bone marrow donors. PCR used 60 Vbeta primers and 13 Jbeta primers. Data came from immunoSEQ multiplex PCR; TCRdb stores just in-frame clones and leaves some out. In the table there are more than 75,000 clones, 79% of which are singletons. Findings and caveats of the study: Beyond CMV serostatus, there was no information to go on about immune exposure. Later analysis demonstrated an association between a missense DCLRE1C variant and TCR beta V- and J-gene trimming. What a later analysis reportedly showed was that an Asian-associated ancestry cluster had fewer N-insertions than the 666-donor mean.

This TCR was recovered from a woman aged 40-49 years in good health and CMV-seropositive. The rearrangement links TRBV2 to TRBJ1-4; a weak D match, TRBD1 (6 bases). The sequencing input was PBMCs. The CDR3 is CASSDHRVNEKLFF. The CDR3 region has the DNA TGTGCCAGCAGTGATCACAGGGTCAATGAAAAACTGTTTTTT.